Following are 29 T cell receptor beta chains from one sample sequenced in a study of technical replicates of blood from a few donors. TCRdb's table, derived via immunoSEQ multiplex PCR, lists solely in-frame clones and lacks some. The profile shows tens of thousands of clones, more than 85% of them singletons. The sample comprised T cells isolated from PBMCs. The receptors here all came from a human donor in good health. Some clones in this sample may be carry-over from other donors' samples.

The chain has TRBV21-1 and TRBJ2-3; the D call TRBD2 from the table was never checked on the DNA. TRBV21-1 is recorded as a pseudogene. The CDR3 consists of 15 residues. The CDR3 bases are TGTGCCAGCGGAAAACTAGCGGGACTCACAGATACGCAGTATTTT. Encoded protein: CASGKLAGLTDTQYF.

The V and J genes are TRBV27 and TRBJ1-4, with D hard to call. This CDR3 comprises 12 residues. The V end was cut by 4 bases, the J end by 8 bases, with 8 bases between. Per the germline V gene, CDR1 is MNHEY and CDR2 is SMNVEV (reference sequence). This CDR3 reads CASSSTEEKLFF. In DNA, the CDR3 is TGTGCCAGCAGTTCCACTGAAGAAAAACTGTTTTTT.

The CDR3 sequence is CASRPPPQGLNTEAFF. The DNA of the CDR3 is TGTGCCAGCAGACCTCCTCCACAGGGTCTGAACACTGAAGCTTTCTTT. This rearrangement joins TRBV9 to TRBJ1-1; maybe TRBD1 (6 bases). Trimming removed 5 bases from V and 0 bases from J, with 17 bases in between. The CDR3 runs 16 residues. Per the germline V gene, CDR1 is SGDLS and CDR2 is YYNGEE.

This clone was picked up a small number of times. V is TRBV9 and J is TRBJ1-4; weak D call: TRBD1 (5 bases). The V end lost 2 bases, the J end lost 2 bases, and 13 bases lay between the germline ends. Germline V gives CDR1 SGDLS, CDR2 YYNGEE. This CDR3 spans 16 amino acids. DNA of the CDR3: TGTGCCAGCAGCGTGGGGCAGGGATCGACTAATGAAAAACTGTTTTTT. Translating it yields CASSVGQGSTNEKLFF.

The gene calls are TRBV5-6 and TRBJ1-2; D gene ambiguous. CDR3 length: 11 residues. The V end lost 2 bases, the J end lost 6 bases, and 5 bases lay between the germline ends. In germline, CDR1 is SGHDT, CDR2 YYEEEE. This CDR3 is CASSLSNGYTF. The CDR3 DNA reads as TGTGCCAGCAGCTTATCTAATGGCTACACCTTC.

This chain links TRBV10-1 with TRBJ2-3; 7 nucleotides match TRBD2. Looked up from germline, CDR1 is WNHNN and CDR2 is SYGVQD (reference sequence). The V segment lost 0 bases and the J segment 5 bases; nucleotides outside the gene matches: 11. CDR3 length: 17 residues. This chain's CDR3 is CASSESLGSGKEDTQYF. The CDR3 coding sequence is TGCGCCAGCAGTGAGTCCCTAGGCAGCGGGAAGGAAGATACGCAGTATTTT.

To note about this clone: The junction differs from germline at one of its ends, possibly a read error. The J gene is TRBJ2-5, the V gene TRBV7-7; 12 nucleotides agree with TRBD2. Germline V gene sequence: CDR1 SSHAT, CDR2 FNYEAQ (reference sequence). This CDR3 spans 15 amino acids. The CDR3 loop reads CASSLTGLAGETQYF. CDR3 DNA: TGTGCTAGCAGCTTAACGGGACTAGCGGGAGAGACCCAGTACTTC.

CDR3 region: CASSFRENTEAFF. The CDR3 bases are TGTGCCAGCAGCTTCCGGGAGAACACTGAAGCTTTCTTT. This rearrangement joins TRBV11-2 to TRBJ1-1; D call uncertain. Germline values: CDR1 SGHAT, CDR2 FQNNGV. V lost 3 bases and J lost 1, with 6 bases in between. CDR3 size: 13 residues.

The chain recombines TRBV28 with TRBJ1-4; D might be TRBD1 (6 bases). This CDR3 is built from 14 residues. Germline loops: CDR1 MDHEN, CDR2 SYDVKM. Trimming removed 10 bases at V and 5 bases at J, with 17 bases between. The DNA of the CDR3 is TGTGCCACTTCCACCGACAGGAGAAATGAAAAACTGTTTTTT. Translation: CATSTDRRNEKLFF.

This clone was recorded a few times. CDR3 in amino acids: CASSLSAGMNTEAFF. Here the CDR3 DNA reads TGTGCCAGCAGTTTATCGGCGGGGATGAACACTGAAGCTTTCTTT. The rearrangement links TRBV27 to TRBJ1-1, with D unclear. Per the germline V gene, CDR1 is MNHEY and CDR2 is SMNVEV (reference sequence). The CDR3 extends over 15 amino acids. The V end was cut by 0 bases, the J end by 0 bases, with 8 bases between.

The CDR3, as DNA: TGTGCCAGCAGCTTAATGCAGGGGGCGACAGTGACCCAGTACTTC. Its translation: CASSLMQGATVTQYF. V and J are TRBV7-3 and TRBJ2-5; 8 positions agree with TRBD1. J gave up 7 bases and V 1 base, and 8 bases lay outside the gene matches. The CDR3 is 15 residues long. In germline, CDR1 is SGHTA, CDR2 FQGTGA.

This chain connects TRBV4-1 to TRBJ2-2; 8 bases fit TRBD2. The germline V gene has CDR1 MGHRA and CDR2 YSYEKL. The CDR3 sequence is 16 residues long. With V trimmed by 1 base and J by 7 bases, 8 bases remained unmatched. CDR3: CASSQGGQLAGGELFF. The CDR3 nucleotides read TGCGCCAGCAGCCAAGGGGGGCAGCTAGCGGGCGGGGAGCTGTTTTTT.

This clone was found a few times. The V gene is TRBV6-6, the J gene TRBJ1-5, with D hard to call. This CDR3 contains 14 residues. Per germline, CDR1 MNHNY and CDR2 SVGAGI (reference sequence). V was trimmed by 3 bases and J by 7 bases, leaving 13 bases between them. The DNA of the CDR3 is TGTGCCAGCAGTTATCCGGGGTCGGGGCAGCCCCAGCATTTT. Translation gives CASSYPGSGQPQHF.

This sequence joins TRBV19 and TRBJ2-6; no clear D. Looked up from germline, CDR1 is LNHDA and CDR2 is SQIVND (reference sequence). V was pared by 3 bases and J by 0 bases, with 15 bases between. This CDR3 region has 18 residues. The chain's CDR3 is CASSIGPGFASGANVLTF. In DNA form, the CDR3 reads TGTGCCAGTAGTATCGGTCCGGGTTTTGCCTCTGGGGCCAACGTCCTGACTTTC.

This clone was counted between two and nine times. The chain has TRBV27 and TRBJ1-1; the D is unclear. V lost 8 bases to trimming and J lost 2 bases, with 15 bases between them. The CDR3 is made up of 14 amino acids. Germline V gene sequence: CDR1 MNHEY, CDR2 SMNVEV (reference sequence). The DNA for the CDR3 is TGTGCCAGCGGCATCAGTTCCCTTAACACTGAAGCTTTCTTT. This sequence encodes CASGISSLNTEAFF.

This clone was detected once. V gene TRBV27 combines with J gene TRBJ2-7; 9 nucleotides line up with TRBD1. This CDR3 has 14 amino acids. The J segment lost 4 bases and the V segment lost 5 bases, leaving 6 bases of the junction unmatched. Germline CDR1 is MNHEY and CDR2 is SMNVEV (reference sequence). CDR3 sequence: CASSATGGVYEQYF. The CDR3 DNA follows: TGTGCCAGCAGTGCGACAGGGGGAGTTTACGAGCAGTACTTC.

The V call is TRBV28, the J call TRBJ2-2; possible D gene TRBD1, 6 bases. CDR1 MDHEN and CDR2 SYDVKM come from the germline V gene. V lost 7 bases and J 4 bases, leaving 16 bases between the germline ends. The CDR3 has 15 amino acids. CDR3 loop: CASTETGSGTGELFF. The DNA of the CDR3 is TGTGCCAGCACCGAAACAGGGTCCGGCACCGGGGAGCTGTTTTTT.

This clone was recorded only once. The chain carries TRBV10-3 and TRBJ1-5; D is possibly TRBD1 (5 bases). Germline V gene data show CDR1 as ENHRY and CDR2 as SYGVKD. There are 16 residues in the CDR3. With 2 bases removed from V and 2 bases from J, the gap between germline ends came to 13 bases. CDR3 loop: CAISEGLQGGNQPQHF. In DNA, the CDR3 is TGTGCCATCAGTGAGGGATTGCAGGGTGGCAATCAGCCCCAGCATTTT.

The CDR3 DNA reads TGTGCCAGCAGCCTATTCTCAACCGAAGAGACCCAGTACTTC. It is translated as CASSLFSTEETQYF. The rearrangement joins TRBV11-3 to TRBJ2-5; no clear D. In germline, CDR1 is SGHNT, CDR2 YENEEA. This CDR3 is built from 14 residues. Trimming cost V 5 bases and J 3 bases, with 13 bases left between them.

The chain carries TRBV25-1 and TRBJ2-7; D may be TRBD1 (5 bases). CDR1 is MGHDK, CDR2 SYGVNS, per germline. The CDR3 length is 12 residues. The V end was cut by 6 bases, the J end by 2 bases, with 8 bases between. CDR3: CASRQVPYEQYF. The DNA for the CDR3 is TGTGCCAGCAGACAGGTCCCCTACGAGCAGTACTTC.

Only a few counts were recorded for this clone. The rearrangement links TRBV10-3 to TRBJ2-2; D possibly corresponds to TRBD2 (6 bases). Trimming shortened V by 5 bases and J by 8 bases, and 12 bases separated the two germline ends. The CDR3 spans 13 residues. Germline CDR1 reads ENHRY; CDR2 reads SYGVKD. CDR3 sequence reads: CAISISGEGELFF. The CDR3 DNA sequence: TGTGCCATCAGTATTTCGGGAGAGGGGGAGCTGTTTTTT.

J is TRBJ2-3 and V is TRBV29-1; TRBD1 matches 7 bases. Germline CDR1 is SQVTM and CDR2 is ANQGSEA. This CDR3 is built from 15 residues. V gave up 3 bases and J gave up 3 bases; unmatched junction bases: 9. The CDR3 bases are TGCAGCGTTGACGAAGGACAGGAAAATACAGATACGCAGTATTTT. This gives the protein CSVDEGQENTDTQYF.

This chain uses TRBV6-1 with TRBJ2-7; maybe TRBD1 (6 bases). CDR3 length: 11 amino acids. Germline values: CDR1 MNHNS, CDR2 SASEGT. The V end lost 3 bases, the J end lost 8 bases, and 8 bases lay between the germline ends. DNA of the CDR3: TGTGCCAGCAGTGAGGGACAAAAGCAGTACTTC. Translated, it gives CASSEGQKQYF.

The chain combines TRBV7-3 with TRBJ2-3; D call uncertain. Germline V gene lookup returns CDR1 SGHTA and CDR2 FQGTGA. The CDR3 extends over 14 amino acids. V lost 6 bases and J 0 bases, leaving 10 bases between the germline ends. CDR3 DNA sequence: TGTGCCAGCAGGCAGGATTTTAGCACAGATACGCAGTATTTT. Its translation is CASRQDFSTDTQYF. Based on the CDR3 plus reference TRBV7-3 and TRBJ2-3, the full variable domain is GAGVSQTPSNKVTEKGKYVELRCDPISGHTALYWYRQSLGQGPEFLIYFQGTGAADDSGLPNDRFFAVRPEGSVSTLKIQRTERGDSAVYLCASRQDFSTDTQYFGPGTRLTVL.

V and J are TRBV6-5 and TRBJ1-1; 8 bases map to TRBD1. V gave up 3 bases and J gave up 4 bases; unmatched junction bases: 4. Germline V gene data show CDR1 as MNHEY and CDR2 as SVGAGI. This CDR3 contains 14 residues. The CDR3 nucleotides are TGTGCCAGCAGTTATGGACAGGGCATCACTGAAGCTTTCTTT. Translating it yields CASSYGQGITEAFF.

Only one count was recorded for this clone. J is TRBJ2-2 and V is TRBV27; no clear D. In germline, CDR1 is MNHEY, CDR2 SMNVEV (reference sequence). The CDR3 is made up of 13 amino acids. With 2 bases removed from V and 6 bases from J, the gap between germline ends came to 7 bases. This CDR3 reads CASSLMVAGELFF. The DNA of the CDR3 is TGTGCCAGCAGTTTAATGGTAGCCGGGGAGCTGTTTTTT.

This clone was picked up one time. The chain recombines TRBV19 with TRBJ2-3; 7 nucleotides align to TRBD2. Germline loops: CDR1 LNHDA, CDR2 SQIVND (reference sequence). J was trimmed by 1 base and V by 3 bases; bases with no gene match: 4. This CDR3 contains 15 residues. CDR3 residues: CASSIIAGRTDTQYF. In DNA, the CDR3 is TGTGCCAGTAGTATCATAGCGGGCCGCACAGATACGCAGTATTTT.

This rearrangement joins TRBV4-3 to TRBJ2-3, with 9 bases fitting TRBD2. The ends lost 0 bases at V and 0 bases at J; junction bases unmatched: 4. The CDR3 totals 17 residues. CDR1 and CDR2 from the germline V gene are LGHNA and YSLEER. This CDR3 reads CASSQDPRGGSTDTQYF. The DNA of the CDR3 is TGCGCCAGCAGCCAAGATCCGCGGGGGGGTAGCACAGATACGCAGTATTTT.

This chain links TRBV5-6 with TRBJ1-5; D unresolved. From germline, CDR1 is SGHDT and CDR2 YYEEEE. V was clipped by 1 base and J by 2 bases, with 10 bases between them. The CDR3 totals 15 residues. DNA for the CDR3: TGTGCCAGCAGCTTGTTCGGGATGGGCAATCAGCCCCAGCATTTT. Translated: CASSLFGMGNQPQHF.